These T cell receptor beta chains were read from a single sample in a study of shared clonotypes between healthy human individuals. Here immunoSEQ multiplex PCR was the method, and the copy in TCRdb shows in-frame clones only, minus some. This table holds some 1.5 million clones, roughly 97% found once. Specimen: naive CD4+ T cells sorted from blood. Receptor source: a young man in good health. Both conserved end residues are part of each CDR3. The order of the fields is J gene, D gene, V gene, clone size, CDR3 protein, CDR3 DNA. D genes are given only for firm matches. Clone size appears in some rows only: once, few, many, or a class for an expanded clone.

TRBJ2-7	.	TRBV7-2	once	CASSPIADPYEQYF	TGTGCCAGCAGCCCCATAGCGGATCCCTACGAGCAGTACTTC
TRBJ2-2	.	TRBV7-9	.	CASSPQARLNTGELFF	TGTGCCAGCAGCCCCCAAGCGCGACTGAACACCGGGGAGCTGTTTTTT
TRBJ1-4	.	TRBV28	.	CASSFGRELLFF	TGTGCCAGCAGTTTTGGGAGGGAATTGCTGTTTTTT
TRBJ2-3	.	TRBV7-9	.	CASSQPSDSGASTDTQYF	TGTGCCAGCAGTCAACCCAGCGATTCAGGGGCGAGCACAGATACGCAGTATTTT
TRBJ1-5	.	TRBV10-3	.	CAIGTVDGLQPQHF	TGTGCCATCGGAACAGTGGACGGGTTGCAGCCCCAGCATTTT
TRBJ2-1	.	TRBV5-1	.	CASSRGWGRGNEQFF	TGCGCCAGCAGTCGAGGTTGGGGGCGCGGGAATGAGCAGTTCTTC
TRBJ2-3	.	TRBV7-2	once	CASSLWGGATDTQYF	TGTGCCAGCAGCTTATGGGGCGGGGCCACAGATACGCAGTATTTT
TRBJ2-3	TRBD2	TRBV4-1	.	CASSQDRLAGGDTQYF	TGCGCCAGCAGCCAAGATCGACTAGCGGGAGGAGATACGCAGTATTTT
TRBJ2-7	TRBD2	TRBV10-3	.	CAISETSGSNNEQYF	TGTGCCATCAGTGAGACGAGCGGGAGTAACAACGAGCAGTACTTC
TRBJ2-7	.	TRBV30	.	CAWVGLSSYEQYF	TGTGCCTGGGTCGGACTAAGCAGCTACGAGCAGTACTTC
TRBJ1-2	TRBD1	TRBV29-1	.	CSVDRDRGGGGYTF	TGCAGCGTGGACAGAGACAGGGGTGGTGGTGGCTACACCTTC
TRBJ2-3	.	TRBV30	.	CAWSPISRDTQYF	TGTGCCTGGAGTCCCATTTCGAGGGATACGCAGTATTTT
TRBJ2-3	TRBD2	TRBV4-2	.	CASSSPMGGSGVDTQYF	TGTGCCAGCAGCTCTCCTATGGGTGGTAGCGGGGTAGATACGCAGTATTTT
TRBJ1-4	TRBD1	TRBV18	.	CASSRAGGTNEKLFF	TGTGCCAGCTCACGCGCAGGGGGAACTAATGAAAAACTGTTTTTT
TRBJ1-3	.	TRBV7-5	once	CVRSYPQGAPAYTIYF	TGTGTCAGAAGCTACCCGCAGGGGGCGCCTGCCTACACCATATATTTT
TRBJ2-1	TRBD2	TRBV9	.	CASSVKRERYNEQFF	TGTGCCAGCAGCGTCAAGCGGGAGAGGTACAATGAGCAGTTCTTC
TRBJ2-7	.	TRBV4-3	.	CASSQETGLSYEQYF	TGCGCCAGCAGCCAAGAGACAGGCCTCTCCTACGAGCAGTACTTC
TRBJ2-7	TRBD1	TRBV2	.	CASSRQGIHEQYF	TGTGCCAGCAGCCGACAGGGGATCCACGAGCAGTACTTC
TRBJ1-1	TRBD1	TRBV11-2	.	CASSIRRTGRVGNTEAFF	TGTGCCAGCTCGATACGTCGGACAGGGAGAGTGGGGAACACTGAAGCTTTCTTT
TRBJ1-4	.	TRBV18	.	CASSQGIGKLFF	TGTGCCAGCTCCCAGGGGATCGGAAAACTGTTTTTT
TRBJ1-5	TRBD1	TRBV28	.	CASTIRDRVYQPQHF	TGTGCCAGCACTATTAGGGACAGAGTCTATCAGCCCCAGCATTTT
TRBJ2-7	TRBD2	TRBV2	.	CASTAGGGYEQYF	TGTGCCAGCACGGCGGGAGGGGGCTACGAGCAGTACTTC
TRBJ1-2	TRBD1	TRBV2	.	CASSLQGFDGYTF	TGTGCCAGCAGCCTACAGGGGTTCGATGGCTACACCTTC
TRBJ2-3	TRBD2	TRBV18	once	CASSPLSGSYTDTQYF	TGTGCCAGCTCACCATTAAGCGGGAGTTACACAGATACGCAGTATTTT
TRBJ2-5	TRBD1	TRBV9	.	CASSGTGLYQETQYF	TGTGCCAGCAGCGGGACAGGTTTGTACCAAGAGACCCAGTACTTC
TRBJ1-1	.	TRBV29-1	.	CSVGKATEAFF	TGCAGCGTTGGTAAGGCCACTGAAGCTTTCTTT
TRBJ1-2	TRBD1	TRBV29-1	.	CSVLDRAGYTF	TGCAGCGTTTTGGACAGGGCTGGCTACACCTTC
TRBJ2-1	.	TRBV6-1	.	CASELRLDNEQFF	TGTGCCAGTGAGTTACGGCTCGACAATGAGCAGTTCTTC
TRBJ1-3	.	TRBV18	.	CASSPPLAGGNTIYF	TGTGCCAGCTCACCACCACTGGCGGGAGGAAACACCATATATTTT
TRBJ2-1	TRBD1	TRBV5-5	.	CASSSRDSYNEQFF	TGTGCCAGCAGCTCCCGGGACAGTTACAATGAGCAGTTCTTC
TRBJ2-7	TRBD1	TRBV14	.	CASSLKPPGGLNEQYF	TGTGCCAGCAGTCTCAAACCGCCAGGGGGCTTGAACGAGCAGTACTTC
TRBJ2-7	.	TRBV9	.	CASSVVFPFPYEQYF	TGTGCCAGCAGCGTAGTCTTCCCGTTTCCTTACGAGCAGTACTTC
TRBJ2-7	.	TRBV11-1	once	CASSLSDSYEQYF	TGTGCCAGCAGCTTATCGGACAGCTACGAGCAGTACTTC
TRBJ1-1	.	TRBV2	.	CASSGSLNTEAFF	TGTGCCAGCAGTGGAAGCTTGAACACTGAAGCTTTCTTT
TRBJ1-2	TRBD1	TRBV7-2	.	CASSLMGTGGEGYTF	TGTGCCAGCAGCTTGATGGGGACAGGGGGTGAGGGCTACACCTTC
TRBJ1-3	.	TRBV5-4	.	CASSPRDGGNTIYF	TGTGCCAGCAGCCCCAGGGACGGTGGAAACACCATATATTTT
TRBJ1-2	.	TRBV7-9	.	CASSLWGVGDNYGYTF	TGTGCCAGCAGCTTGTGGGGCGTGGGGGATAACTATGGCTACACCTTC
TRBJ2-7	.	TRBV5-4	.	CASSPELASYEQYF	TGTGCCAGCAGCCCGGAGTTGGCATCCTACGAGCAGTACTTC
TRBJ1-1	.	TRBV14	.	CASSLWGGLGTEAFF	TGTGCCAGCAGTCTTTGGGGAGGGCTCGGAACTGAAGCTTTCTTT
TRBJ2-7	TRBD1	TRBV27	.	CASMAPPTGLSYEQYF	TGTGCCAGCATGGCCCCCCCGACAGGGTTATCCTACGAGCAGTACTTC
TRBJ2-2	TRBD2	TRBV28	.	CASSLSLAGGRITGELFF	TGTGCCAGCAGTTTATCACTAGCGGGAGGCAGAATCACCGGGGAGCTGTTTTTT
TRBJ2-5	TRBD2	TRBV7-2	.	CASSPLTSGTYQETQYF	TGTGCCAGCAGCCCCCTGACTAGCGGAACGTACCAAGAGACCCAGTACTTC
TRBJ1-3	.	TRBV5-1	once	CASSVGANSGNTIYF	TGCGCCAGCAGCGTCGGGGCCAACTCTGGAAACACCATATATTTT
TRBJ2-7	TRBD1	TRBV9	.	CASSVGSGGYEQYF	TGTGCCAGCAGCGTAGGATCAGGGGGATACGAGCAGTACTTC
TRBJ2-7	.	TRBV27	.	CASGGATADPYEQYF	TGTGCCTCAGGGGGGGCGACAGCGGATCCCTACGAGCAGTACTTC
TRBJ2-2	.	TRBV5-1	.	CASSLGIRSGELFF	TGCGCCAGCAGCTTGGGGATACGATCCGGGGAGCTGTTTTTT
TRBJ1-2	.	TRBV6-5	.	CASSGTLPSYGYTF	TGTGCCAGCAGCGGGACACTACCGAGCTATGGCTACACCTTC
TRBJ2-5	TRBD2	TRBV19	.	CASSSTGGDQETQYF	TGTGCCAGTAGTAGTACGGGGGGTGACCAAGAGACCCAGTACTTC
TRBJ2-1	.	TRBV5-1	once	CASSLVPTSYNEQFF	TGCGCCAGCAGCTTGGTTCCTACCTCCTACAATGAGCAGTTCTTC